Below, 14 T cell receptor beta chains from the same sample are listed, as sequenced in a study of T-cell reconstitution after alpha-beta-depleted transplantation in children. Using unique molecular identifiers, the investigators prepared the TCRbeta library. TCRdb analysed the PCR reads with MiXCR anew, one entry per CDR3 protein. The sample shows around 450,000 distinct CDR3 sequences, 15% to 20% of them seen only once. The sample was PBMCs, mostly from graft donor cells, taken 360 days after TCRalphabeta/CD19-depleted stem cell transplant. These receptor sequences come from a boy under two years old who had a stem cell transplant for Wiskott-Aldrich syndrome, so the T cells may come from the graft donor.

The chain recombines TRBV5-1 with TRBJ2-3, with TRBD2 matching 12 bases. The CDR3 is 14 amino acids. In germline, CDR1 is SGHRS, CDR2 YFSETQ. J gave up 1 base and V 7 bases, and 1 base lay outside the gene matches. This CDR3 reads CASASGRGTDTQYF. The CDR3 DNA follows: TGCGCCAGCGCTAGCGGGAGGGGCACAGATACGCAGTATTTT. Using reference TRBV5-1 and TRBJ2-3 for the parts outside the CDR3, the full variable domain is KAGVTQTPRYLIKTRGQQVTLSCSPISGHRSVSWYQQTPGQGLQFLFEYFSETQRNKGNFPGRFSGRQFSNSRSEMNVSTLELGDSALYLCASASGRGTDTQYFGPGTRLTVL.

The gene calls are TRBV12-3 or TRBV12-4 and TRBJ2-7, with 9 bases fitting TRBD1. V lost 9 bases and J lost 4; bases outside the gene matches: 10. There are 14 residues in the CDR3. Written as DNA, the CDR3 is TGTGCCAGTGCCGCCGGGACAGGGCCTTACGAGCAGTACTTC. The encoded protein is CASAAGTGPYEQYF.

This clonotype was counted ten times or more. CDR3 nucleotides: TGCAGTGCTCGGGCCCCGGGCTACGAGCAGTACTTC. Translated, it gives CSARAPGYEQYF. J is TRBJ2-7 and V is TRBV20-1, with no clear D. Germline V gene sequence: CDR1 DFQATT, CDR2 SNEGSKA (reference sequence). The CDR3 sequence is 12 residues long. Trimming stripped 5 bases from V and 3 bases from J, with 11 bases between.

This clonotype was detected many times. CDR3 residues: CASSQKAGDTDTQYF. DNA of the CDR3: TGTGCCAGCAGCCAAAAGGCGGGGGACACAGATACGCAGTATTTT. This chain links TRBV4-2 with TRBJ2-3, with TRBD2 identical over 7 bases. With 2 bases clipped from V and 2 bases from J, the junction kept 4 bases outside the gene matches. This CDR3 comprises 15 residues. Germline values: CDR1 LGHNA, CDR2 YNFKEQ.

This clonotype was counted many times. This chain links TRBV25-1 with TRBJ1-6; D might be TRBD1 (6 bases). The V end was cut by 3 bases, the J end by 4 bases, with 10 bases between. This CDR3 is 15 amino acids long. Germline CDR1 reads MGHDK; CDR2 reads SYGVNS. CDR3 nucleotides: TGTGCCAGCAGTGAGGACAGCTTTTATAATTCACCCCTCCACTTT. This translates into CASSEDSFYNSPLHF.

This chain uses TRBV29-1 with TRBJ2-1, with D perhaps matching TRBD1 or TRBD2 (6 bases each). V was clipped by 7 bases and J by 4 bases, with 20 bases between them. The germline V gene has CDR1 SQVTM and CDR2 ANQGSEA. The CDR3 runs 15 residues. Here the CDR3 reads CSGRTSQGTYNEQFF. CDR3 DNA: TGCAGCGGCAGAACGAGTCAGGGGACTTACAATGAGCAGTTCTTC.

In this sample, this clonotype turned up a few times. This chain links TRBV24-1 with TRBJ2-1; 8 bases fit TRBD2. The CDR3 length is 17 residues. Germline CDR1 is KGHDR and CDR2 is SFDVKD. V shed 7 bases, J shed 3 bases, and the junction held 13 bases outside the gene matches. The CDR3 sequence: CATSQYTGTRGYNEQFF. For the CDR3, the DNA is TGTGCCACCAGCCAATACACCGGGACTAGAGGCTACAATGAGCAGTTCTTC.

This clonotype was counted only a few times. The CDR3, as DNA: TGTGCCAGCAGTTTGTTCTTTGGAGCGGACAGGAATCTTTTCCAAGAGACCCAGTACTTC. This gives the protein CASSLFFGADRNLFQETQYF. The genes are TRBV12-3 or TRBV12-4 and TRBJ2-5; 7 bases line up with TRBD1. V was pared by 3 bases and J by 1 base, with 20 bases of the junction left unmatched. The CDR3 has 20 residues.

The chain carries TRBV27 and TRBJ2-7; D is perhaps TRBD1 or TRBD2 (6 bases each). The CDR3 has 14 amino acids. Germline V gene data show CDR1 as MNHEY and CDR2 as SMNVEV (reference sequence). The V end lost 4 bases, the J end lost 4 bases, and 14 bases lay between the germline ends. CDR3 sequence reads: CASSSLGGRYEQYF. In DNA form, the CDR3 reads TGTGCCAGCAGTTCACTAGGGGGGCGGTACGAGCAGTACTTC.

This clonotype came up a few times. The chain is built from TRBV24-1 and TRBJ2-1; no firm D call. Trimming took off 1 base at V and 6 bases at J, with 9 bases between the two ends. The germline V gene has CDR1 KGHDR and CDR2 SFDVKD. This CDR3 is built from 14 residues. The CDR3 loop reads CATSDFNGPNEQFF. CDR3 coding DNA: TGTGCCACCAGTGATTTTAATGGGCCCAATGAGCAGTTCTTC.

This clonotype was detected only a few times. The CDR3 is CASSRGDGNFEAFF. The CDR3 nucleotides read TGTGCCAGCAGTCGAGGAGATGGGAACTTTGAAGCTTTCTTT. This sequence joins TRBV9 and TRBJ1-1; no clear D. This CDR3 has 14 amino acids. Per the germline V gene, CDR1 is SGDLS and CDR2 is YYNGEE. V lost 5 bases and J lost 7, with 18 bases in between.

This clonotype was recorded a few times. The chain uses TRBV19 and TRBJ2-2; D is unclear. This CDR3 has 13 amino acids. CDR1 is LNHDA and CDR2 is SQIVND in the germline V gene (reference sequence). The V gene lost 0 bases and the J gene lost 6 bases, with 5 bases spanning the gap. The CDR3 DNA sequence: TGTGCCAGTAGTATAGAGTCCGCCGGGGAGCTGTTTTTT. This encodes CASSIESAGELFF.

In this sample, this clonotype turned up a few times. This chain joins TRBV3-1 and TRBJ1-1, with D tentatively TRBD1 (6 bases). The germline V gene has CDR1 LGHDT and CDR2 YNNKEL (reference sequence). CDR3 length: 15 amino acids. V lost 3 bases, J lost 2 bases, and 13 bases lay in between. For the CDR3, the DNA is TGTGCCAGCAGCCATGGGGACACAGAAAACACTGAAGCTTTCTTT. It specifies CASSHGDTENTEAFF.

With respect to this clonotype: One base away lies a much larger clone, so this may be a sequencing read error. Since the CDR3 does not end with the conserved phenylalanine or tryptophan, this likely comes from a read error. The rearrangement joins TRBV12-3 or TRBV12-4 to TRBJ2-7; the D is unclear. V lost 1 base, J lost 2 bases, and 6 bases lay in between. This CDR3 comprises 13 residues. In DNA, the CDR3 is TGTGCCAGCAGTTTAGAAGGGACCTACGAGCAGTACTGC. This encodes CASSLEGTYEQYC.